This T cell receptor (beta chain) stems from a study of blood T cell repertoires in COVID-19. Study information: Spain, Italy and the United States supplied samples that represented acute and convalescent COVID-19.

As for this clone: One end of the junction varies from germline; a read error may be responsible.

The CDR3 length is 16 residues. Per germline, CDR1 SEHNR and CDR2 FQNEAQ (reference sequence). Authors' methods: Estimation of nucleated cell counts relied on the amplification of reference gene primers. Repertoires were generated with immunoSEQ multiplex PCR, while TCRdb's copy carries only in-frame clones and drops some. V and J calls and clone size follow that table, whereas D and trimming were derived from the DNA. This table has some 58,000 clones, approximately 77% appearing once. Input material: peripheral blood. This TCR was recovered from a human donor in a cohort sampled during active COVID-19. The chain links TRBV7-9 to TRBJ2-6; perhaps TRBD1 as D (6 bases). The DNA of the CDR3 is TGTGCCAGCACCTTATACGAGGGGGCTGGGGCCAACGTCCTGACTTTC. Translating it yields CASTLYEGAGANVLTF.